The 24 T cell receptor beta chains given below trace back to one sample, sequenced in a study of blood T cell repertoires in COVID-19. Clones were sequenced by immunoSEQ multiplex PCR, and TCRdb holds only the in-frame ones, with some missing. This sample has more than 95,000 clones, with roughly 87% found just once. Sequenced sample: peripheral blood. The receptor set was obtained from a man older than 75 with acute or convalescent COVID-19.

CDR3 region: CASSLDRRQETQYF. CDR3 coding DNA: TGTGCCAGCAGCTTAGACAGGAGACAAGAGACCCAGTACTTC. This chain connects TRBV7-2 to TRBJ2-5; D might be TRBD1 (5 bases). The CDR3 length is 14 residues. Germline lookup yields CDR1 SGHTA and CDR2 FQGNSA. The V end was cut by 1 base, the J end by 2 bases, with 8 bases between.

The chain carries TRBV9 and TRBJ2-1; D is possibly TRBD2 (5 bases). V shed 4 bases and J shed 10 bases, with 12 bases lying between them. CDR3 size: 12 residues. CDR1 is SGDLS and CDR2 is YYNGEE in the germline V gene. CDR3 protein: CASSSPSGEQFF. The CDR3 DNA is TGTGCCAGCAGCTCCCCCTCGGGGGAGCAGTTCTTC.

This clone was seen only a few times. This rearrangement joins TRBV29-1 to TRBJ2-3; tentatively, D is TRBD2 (5 bases). Trimming cost V 2 bases and J 2 bases, with 8 bases left between them. CDR3 length: 13 amino acids. CDR1 SQVTM and CDR2 ANQGSEA come from the germline V gene. CDR3 in DNA: TGCAGCGTTGAACAGCGGTTCACAGATACGCAGTATTTT. Encoded protein: CSVEQRFTDTQYF.

The CDR3 spells CASSRPEAKNSPLHF. As DNA, the CDR3 is TGTGCCAGCAGCCGTCCTGAAGCAAAAAATTCACCCCTCCACTTT. The chain is built from TRBV5-6 and TRBJ1-6; D is ambiguous. The CDR3 consists of 15 residues. CDR1 is SGHDT and CDR2 is YYEEEE in the germline V gene. With 4 bases removed from V and 7 bases from J, the gap between germline ends came to 15 bases.

The chain is built from TRBV5-1 and TRBJ1-2; maybe TRBD1 (5 bases). Germline values: CDR1 SGHRS, CDR2 YFSETQ. This CDR3 has 13 residues. V was trimmed by 8 bases and J by 4 bases, leaving 15 bases between them. The CDR3: CASSGKLLYGYTF. Written as DNA, the CDR3 is TGCGCCAGTTCAGGGAAACTCCTCTATGGCTACACCTTC. Looking up the rest from reference TRBV5-1 and TRBJ1-2 gives the full variable domain: KAGVTQTPRYLIKTRGQQVTLSCSPISGHRSVSWYQQTPGQGLQFLFEYFSETQRNKGNFPGRFSGRQFSNSRSEMNVSTLELGDSALYLCASSGKLLYGYTFGSGTRLTVV.

The V call is TRBV4-3, the J call TRBJ2-7, with D perhaps TRBD2 (7 bases). The V gene's germline CDR1 is LGHNA and CDR2 YSLEER. The CDR3 is made up of 14 amino acids. The germline V and J ends were trimmed by 1 base and 5 bases, with 12 bases remaining between them. CDR3 in amino acids: CASSQAGGIHEQYF. In nucleotides, the CDR3 is TGCGCCAGCAGCCAAGCGGGGGGCATCCACGAGCAGTACTTC.

In DNA form, the CDR3 reads TGTGCCACCAGCAGGGAGGATATGTTCTCTGGGGCCAACGTCCTGACTTTC. It is translated as CATSREDMFSGANVLTF. This rearrangement joins TRBV15 to TRBJ2-6, with a possible D match to TRBD2 (5 bases). CDR3 length: 17 residues. Trimming removed 3 bases from V and 0 bases from J, with 12 bases in between. CDR1 is LNHNV, CDR2 YYDKDF, per germline (reference sequence).

This clone was observed a handful of times. V usage is TRBV4-1 and J usage is TRBJ1-3, with D unresolved. V was clipped by 0 bases and J by 2 bases, with 8 bases between them. Germline assignment: CDR1 MGHRA and CDR2 YSYEKL. CDR3 length equals 15 residues. This CDR3 is CASSQDEGTGNTIYF. The CDR3 coding sequence is TGCGCCAGCAGCCAAGATGAGGGAACTGGAAACACCATATATTTT.

This clone was counted a few times. The chain joins TRBV9 to TRBJ1-6; 7 bases fit TRBD1. With 2 bases clipped from V and 8 bases from J, the junction kept 10 bases outside the gene matches. This CDR3 has 16 amino acids. The germline gives CDR1 SGDLS, CDR2 YYNGEE. The CDR3 bases are TGTGCCAGCAGCGTCAGGGGGAACCCTCTGGATTCACCCCTCCACTTT. This translates into CASSVRGNPLDSPLHF. Together with reference TRBV9 and TRBJ1-6, the CDR3 gives the full variable domain: DSGVTQTPKHLITATGQRVTLRCSPRSGDLSVYWYQQSLDQGLQFLIQYYNGEERAKGNILERFSAQQFPDLHSELNLSSLELGDSALYFCASSVRGNPLDSPLHFGNGTRLTVT.

J is TRBJ2-5 and V is TRBV6-2 or TRBV6-3; D is undetermined. Trimming removed 0 bases from V and 2 bases from J, with 7 bases in between. The CDR3 has 14 residues. CDR1 is MNHEY and CDR2 is SVGEGT in the germline V gene. CDR3 region: CASSYSDIQETQYF. The DNA for the CDR3 is TGTGCCAGCAGTTACTCTGACATACAAGAGACCCAGTACTTC.

The chain is built from TRBV4-3 and TRBJ1-1; D not certain. V gave up 1 base and J gave up 4 bases, with 16 bases separating them. CDR1 is LGHNA and CDR2 is YSLEER in the germline V gene. This CDR3 spans 16 amino acids. The chain's CDR3 is CASSQGQTPGGTEAFF. DNA for the CDR3: TGCGCCAGCAGCCAAGGACAAACTCCCGGAGGCACTGAAGCTTTCTTT.

V gene TRBV5-6 combines with J gene TRBJ2-1; TRBD1 might be the D (5 bases). Germline V lookup: CDR1 SGHDT, CDR2 YYEEEE. V shed 2 bases and J shed 9 bases, with 15 bases lying between them. This CDR3 is built from 14 residues. CDR3 sequence: CASSLSGRTGEQFF. DNA for the CDR3: TGTGCCAGCAGCTTATCGGGCCGTACAGGTGAGCAGTTCTTC.

The chain uses TRBV19 and TRBJ1-5; 8 bases map to TRBD1. J lost 3 bases, V lost 10 bases, and 5 bases had no gene match. The germline V gene has CDR1 LNHDA and CDR2 SQIVND (reference sequence). The CDR3 runs to 13 residues. For the CDR3, the DNA is TGTGCCATTCAGGGGGCGTTCAATCAGCCCCAGCATTTT. Translating gives CAIQGAFNQPQHF.

CDR3 sequence reads: CASRSDRGRYEQYF. CDR3 nucleotides: TGTGCCAGCAGATCGGACAGGGGGCGATACGAGCAGTACTTC. The genes are TRBV7-2 and TRBJ2-7; 11 bases align to TRBD1. The length of the CDR3 is 14 residues. Trimming removed 6 bases from V and 4 bases from J; junction bases left unmatched: 5. The germline gives CDR1 SGHTA, CDR2 FQGNSA.

This chain links TRBV7-2 with TRBJ2-7; no clear D. This CDR3 has 14 residues. Trimming took 2 bases from V and 0 from J, leaving 8 bases between them. Per the germline V gene, CDR1 is SGHTA and CDR2 is FQGNSA. CDR3 coding DNA: TGTGCCAGCAGCTTATCCCTCCGCTCCTACGAGCAGTACTTC. This translates into CASSLSLRSYEQYF.

V usage is TRBV11-2 and J usage is TRBJ2-5; 8 nucleotides agree with TRBD2. Germline CDR1 SGHAT, CDR2 FQNNGV. The CDR3 has 14 residues. V dropped 5 bases and J dropped 5; count of bases not matched to a gene: 7. CDR3 DNA: TGTGCCAGCAGCCAAAGCGGGGGCCGGGAGACCCAGTACTTC. Encoded protein: CASSQSGGRETQYF.

About this clone itself: This specimen includes other DNA sequences encoding the same CDR3. J is TRBJ2-7 and V is TRBV28; D perhaps matches TRBD2 (6 bases). Trimming cost V 2 bases and J 1 base, with 12 bases left between them. Germline V gene lookup returns CDR1 MDHEN and CDR2 SYDVKM. The CDR3 runs to 15 residues. The CDR3 spells CASSLIGTGSYEQYF. CDR3 DNA: TGTGCCAGCAGTTTAATAGGGACTGGTTCCTACGAGCAGTACTTC.

The chain has TRBV28 and TRBJ2-2; 10 bases agree with TRBD1. Germline CDR1 is MDHEN and CDR2 is SYDVKM. After removal of 8 bases from V and 6 bases from J, the junction contained 12 bases not matched to a gene. The CDR3 is made up of 16 amino acids. The CDR3 region has the DNA TGTGCCAGCGGACGACAGGGGGCCCTCGACGCCGGGGAGCTGTTTTTT. Translated: CASGRQGALDAGELFF.

CDR3: CASSEGGGNQPQHF. The CDR3, as DNA: TGCGCCAGCAGTGAAGGGGGCGGCAATCAGCCCCAGCATTTT. The chain has TRBV10-2 and TRBJ1-5; 7 nucleotides line up with TRBD1. J gave up 2 bases and V 3 bases, and 1 base lay outside the gene matches. The length of the CDR3 is 14 residues. The germline V gene has CDR1 WSHSY and CDR2 SAAADI.

This clone has just a few counts. The rearrangement links TRBV5-4 to TRBJ2-6; D call uncertain. V shed 4 bases and J shed 2 bases, with 22 bases lying between them. Germline CDR1 SGHNT, CDR2 YYREEE (reference sequence). This CDR3 is 19 amino acids long. This CDR3 is CASSPEGSLARTGANVLTF. DNA of the CDR3: TGTGCCAGCAGCCCCGAAGGTAGCCTTGCGAGGACTGGGGCCAACGTCCTGACTTTC.

This clone has only a few counts. V gene TRBV28 combines with J gene TRBJ2-6, with no clear D. The V end was cut by 7 bases, the J end by 2 bases, with 12 bases between. Germline V CDR1 and CDR2: MDHEN, SYDVKM. There are 15 residues in the CDR3. The CDR3 nucleotides read TGTGCCAGCACCTCGAGGCGGACTGGGGCCAACGTCCTGACTTTC. It is translated as CASTSRRTGANVLTF.

This clone has a handful of counts. The CDR3: CASTRLAVHQETQYF. The DNA of the CDR3 is TGTGCCAGCACCAGACTAGCGGTTCACCAAGAGACCCAGTACTTC. This rearrangement joins TRBV3-1 (or the pseudogene TRBV3-2) to TRBJ2-5; 9 bases are shared with TRBD2. The CDR3 runs 15 residues. The V and J ends lost 7 bases and 0 bases, in that order; junction bases with no gene match: 6. Germline V gene data show CDR1 as LGHDT and CDR2 as YNNKEL (reference sequence).

This clone has a handful of counts. The chain recombines TRBV28 with TRBJ2-3; unclear D gene. The CDR3 has 11 residues. V lost 7 bases and J 7 bases, leaving 9 bases between the germline ends. The germline V gene has CDR1 MDHEN and CDR2 SYDVKM. The CDR3 protein is CASTFLNTQYF. The CDR3 DNA follows: TGTGCCAGCACCTTTCTTAATACGCAGTATTTT.

The chain links TRBV6-6 to TRBJ2-7, with 9 nucleotides matching TRBD1. The CDR3 is 18 amino acids. The trim removed 6 bases at V and 0 bases at J, leaving 15 bases unmatched. Germline lookup yields CDR1 MNHNY and CDR2 SVGAGI (reference sequence). The CDR3 sequence is CASRRQGGEWGASYEQYF. DNA of the CDR3: TGTGCCAGCAGACGACAGGGGGGCGAGTGGGGGGCCTCCTACGAGCAGTACTTC.